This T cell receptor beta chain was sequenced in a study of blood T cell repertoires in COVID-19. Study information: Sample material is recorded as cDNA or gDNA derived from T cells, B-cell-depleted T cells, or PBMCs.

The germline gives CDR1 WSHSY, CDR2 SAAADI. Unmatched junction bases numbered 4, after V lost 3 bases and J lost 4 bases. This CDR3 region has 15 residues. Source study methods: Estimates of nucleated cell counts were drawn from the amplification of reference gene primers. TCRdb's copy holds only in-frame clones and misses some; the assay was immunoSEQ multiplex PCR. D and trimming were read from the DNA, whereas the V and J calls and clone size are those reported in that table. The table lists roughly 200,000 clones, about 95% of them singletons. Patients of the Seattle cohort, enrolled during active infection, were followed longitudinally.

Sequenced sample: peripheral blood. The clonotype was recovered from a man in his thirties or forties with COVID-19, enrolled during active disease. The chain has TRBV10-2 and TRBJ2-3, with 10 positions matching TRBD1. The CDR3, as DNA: TGCGCCAGCAGTGATGGACAGGGGGGTGCAGATACGCAGTATTTT. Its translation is CASSDGQGGADTQYF.